This is a list of T cell receptor beta chains from one sample in a study of blood T cells in healthy people across ages. TCRdb called the 5' RACE reads again in MiXCR, with one record for every CDR3 protein. The sample has approximately 680,000 distinct CDR3 sequences, about a third seen once. The sequenced sample was blood. Source of these receptors: a woman of 80 years or more in good health. CDR3s include the opening cysteine and the closing phenylalanine or tryptophan.

CSARDVKVNYGYTF,TRBJ1-2,TRBV20-1
CASSPTGVGTDTQYF,TRBJ2-3,TRBV27
CSARDVMSSGTDTQYF,TRBJ2-3,TRBV20-1
CASSLGYRGQETQYF,TRBJ2-5,TRBV28
CASRSGQGTDTQYF,TRBJ2-3,TRBV5-1
CSARHPNTGELFF,TRBJ2-2,TRBV20-1
CASSLATGVGNEQYF,TRBJ2-5,TRBV5-1
CSARKSGDYGYTF,TRBJ1-2,TRBV20-1
CVSSLARLENQPQHF,TRBJ1-5,TRBV7-8
CASTNLGHPTDTQYF,TRBJ2-3,TRBV6-1
CASSFGSGGRNSPLHF,TRBJ1-6,TRBV7-6